The 21 T cell receptor beta chains below come from one sample, sequenced in a study of T cells in Graves' hyperthyroidism and ophthalmopathy. Amplification of TCR beta CDR3 regions was performed using RNA transcripts as template. First-round RT-PCR targeting the TCR CDR3 was performed with the HTBI primer set. TCRdb re-derived calls from the multiplex PCR reads in MiXCR, one entry per CDR3 protein. In the table there are some 600,000 distinct CDR3 sequences, roughly 50% of which are singletons. Sequences were obtained from peripheral blood or thyroid tissue (not recorded which). The receptors shown here come from a woman between 18 and 29 years old with Graves' hyperthyroidism.

The chain joins TRBV2 to TRBJ2-7; tentative D call: TRBD2 (5 bases). V gave up 5 bases and J gave up 1 base, with 12 bases separating them. CDR1 SNHLY and CDR2 FYNNEI come from the germline V gene. The CDR3 sequence is 14 residues long. This CDR3 reads CASSLLGRSYEQYF. The CDR3 coding sequence is TGTGCCAGCAGTTTATTGGGGAGATCCTACGAGCAGTACTTC. Full variable domain (remainder filled in from reference TRBV2 and TRBJ2-7): EPEVTQTPSHQVTQMGQEVILRCVPISNHLYFYWYRQILGQKVEFLVSFYNNEISEKSEIFDDQFSVERPDGSNFTLKIRSTKLEDSAMYFCASSLLGRSYEQYFGPGTRLTVT.

This clonotype was seen a few times. V usage is TRBV6-5 and J usage is TRBJ1-1, with D unclear. The V end was cut by 5 bases, the J end by 0 bases, with 10 bases between. Germline V gene sequence: CDR1 MNHEY, CDR2 SVGAGI. The CDR3 contains 14 residues. The chain's CDR3 is CASSDGRMNTEAFF. The DNA of the CDR3 is TGTGCCAGCAGTGATGGGCGGATGAACACTGAAGCTTTCTTT.

J is TRBJ2-7 and V is TRBV2; 10 positions match TRBD1. CDR3 size: 14 residues. Trimming took 6 bases from V and 2 from J; bases not matched to a gene: 4. Germline assignment: CDR1 SNHLY and CDR2 FYNNEI. CDR3 DNA sequence: TGTGCCAGCAGAGCCGGGACAGGGGCCTACGAGCAGTACTTC. This encodes CASRAGTGAYEQYF.

V and J are TRBV7-9 and TRBJ2-7; 7 nucleotides line up with TRBD1. The length of the CDR3 is 13 residues. CDR1 is SEHNR and CDR2 is FQNEAQ in the germline V gene (reference sequence). Trimming at V came to 5 bases and at J to 3 bases, leaving 4 bases not matched to a gene. The CDR3 DNA sequence: TGTGCCAGCAGCCGGGACAGTCGCTACGAGCAGTACTTC. It yields the protein CASSRDSRYEQYF.

CDR3 DNA: TGTGCCAGCAGCCCCAGGCAGGTTCTAAAGCCCCAGCATTTT. As protein: CASSPRQVLKPQHF. The chain uses TRBV6-1 and TRBJ1-5; unclear D gene. The CDR3 loop spans 14 amino acids. The ends were cut back, 6 bases at V and 8 bases at J, with 17 bases in the middle. The germline gives CDR1 MNHNS, CDR2 SASEGT.

The table lists this clonotype with a few counts. This chain uses TRBV2 with TRBJ1-6, with D possibly matching TRBD1 (6 bases). The CDR3 has 14 residues. Trimming cost V 6 bases and J 7 bases, with 13 bases left between them. Germline CDR1 SNHLY, CDR2 FYNNEI. The CDR3 loop reads CASSRGFRNSPLHF. In nucleotides, the CDR3 is TGTGCCAGCAGCAGGGGATTTCGAAATTCACCCCTCCACTTT. Full variable domain (outside the CDR3, taken from reference TRBV2 and TRBJ1-6): EPEVTQTPSHQVTQMGQEVILRCVPISNHLYFYWYRQILGQKVEFLVSFYNNEISEKSEIFDDQFSVERPDGSNFTLKIRSTKLEDSAMYFCASSRGFRNSPLHFGNGTRLTVT.

This rearrangement joins TRBV7-9 to TRBJ1-5, with 7 nucleotides matching TRBD1. CDR3 length: 14 residues. Losses at the gene ends were 11 bases for V and 7 bases for J; bases not matched to a gene: 14. The V gene's germline CDR1 is SEHNR and CDR2 FQNEAQ (reference sequence). CDR3 region: CAWSSGQGEQPQHF. DNA of the CDR3: TGTGCCTGGAGTTCGGGTCAGGGGGAGCAGCCCCAGCATTTT. The variable domain in full, with the rest retrieved from reference TRBV7-9 and TRBJ1-5, is DTGVSQNPRHKITKRGQNVTFRCDPISEHNRLYWYRQTLGQGPEFLTYFQNEAQLEKSRLLSDRFSAERPKGSFSTLEIQRTEQGDSAMYLCAWSSGQGEQPQHFGDGTRLSIL.

This clonotype was observed at least ten times. This rearrangement joins TRBV2 to TRBJ1-5; 9 bases map to TRBD1. The trim removed 7 bases at V and 6 bases at J, leaving 7 bases unmatched. The CDR3 is 14 residues long. CDR1 SNHLY and CDR2 FYNNEI come from the germline V gene. CDR3 protein: CASTRQGVGQPQHF. The CDR3 region has the DNA TGTGCCAGCACCAGACAGGGGGTTGGTCAGCCCCAGCATTTT. Supplemented by reference TRBV2 and TRBJ1-5, the full variable domain reads EPEVTQTPSHQVTQMGQEVILRCVPISNHLYFYWYRQILGQKVEFLVSFYNNEISEKSEIFDDQFSVERPDGSNFTLKIRSTKLEDSAMYFCASTRQGVGQPQHFGDGTRLSIL.

This clonotype was seen a few times. This chain uses TRBV6-5 with TRBJ2-6; D gene unclear. V lost 2 bases to trimming and J lost 0 bases, with 11 bases between them. Germline assignment: CDR1 MNHEY and CDR2 SVGAGI. This CDR3 is built from 17 residues. The CDR3 nucleotides read TGTGCCAGCAGTTACGGTCTTGGGTCCTCTGGGGCCAACGTCCTGACTTTC. Translation: CASSYGLGSSGANVLTF.

A word on this clonotype: A much larger clone differs from this one at a single base, so this may be a read error. The final CDR3 position lacks the conserved phenylalanine or tryptophan, pointing to a likely read error. This chain connects TRBV19 to TRBJ1-1, with 11 positions matching TRBD1. Per germline, CDR1 LNHDA and CDR2 SQIVND (reference sequence). V lost 10 bases and J lost 4; bases outside the gene matches: 8. The CDR3 has 14 residues. CDR3 sequence: CAIGQGAPGTEAFL. CDR3 DNA sequence: TGTGCCATTGGACAGGGGGCGCCTGGCACTGAAGCTTTCCTT.

The chain is built from TRBV7-6 and TRBJ1-6; D not resolved. Germline loops: CDR1 SGHVS, CDR2 FNYEAQ. This CDR3 is built from 15 residues. V gave up 5 bases and J gave up 0 bases, with 8 bases separating them. CDR3 amino acids: CASSPLSSYNSPLHF. CDR3 DNA: TGTGCCAGCAGCCCTTTAAGCTCCTATAATTCACCCCTCCACTTT. Based on the CDR3 plus reference TRBV7-6 and TRBJ1-6, the full variable domain is GAGVSQSPRYKVTKRGQDVALRCDPISGHVSLYWYRQALGQGPEFLTYFNYEAQQDKSGLPNDRFSAERPEGSISTLTIQRTEQRDSAMYRCASSPLSSYNSPLHFGNGTRLTVT.

This clonotype was counted only a few times. The V call is TRBV5-1, the J call TRBJ1-4; D is unresolved. Germline V gene sequence: CDR1 SGHRS, CDR2 YFSETQ. The V end was cut by 3 bases, the J end by 6 bases, with 12 bases between. This CDR3 region has 14 residues. CDR3 coding DNA: TGCGCCAGCAGCTCGGAGGCTGCCGATGAAAAACTGTTTTTT. It codes for CASSSEAADEKLFF.

The rearrangement links TRBV11-1 to TRBJ1-5; the match to TRBD1 covers 7 bases. CDR1 and CDR2 (germline): SGHAT, FQDESV (reference sequence). This CDR3 contains 19 residues. The V and J ends lost 4 bases and 2 bases, in that order; junction bases with no gene match: 17. Written as DNA, the CDR3 is TGTGCCAGCAGCTCAGGGGGGCCGCCGGGGCGTAGTGGCAATCAGCCCCAGCATTTT. It yields the protein CASSSGGPPGRSGNQPQHF.

The V and J genes are TRBV10-2 and TRBJ1-6; D unresolved. V lost 2 bases, J lost 5 bases, and 7 bases lay in between. Germline V gene sequence: CDR1 WSHSY, CDR2 SAAADI. The CDR3 spans 14 residues. The CDR3 reads CASSERGDNSPLHF. CDR3 bases: TGCGCCAGCAGTGAGCGCGGAGATAATTCACCCCTCCACTTT.

Turning to this clonotype: This CDR3 is missing its conserved last phenylalanine or tryptophan, likely due to a read error. The chain links TRBV29-1 to TRBJ1-1, with D perhaps matching TRBD1 (5 bases). V dropped 6 bases and J dropped 9 bases, with 11 bases sitting between them. Germline CDR1 is SQVTM and CDR2 is ANQGSEA. This CDR3 spans 10 amino acids. The DNA of the CDR3 is TGCAGCGTCCTGGGGCAGAAAGCTTTCCTT. Its translation: CSVLGQKAFL.

This clonotype was counted at least ten times. The chain uses TRBV7-9 and TRBJ2-7; D remains ambiguous. V shed 5 bases and J shed 5 bases, with 7 bases lying between them. Germline V CDR1 and CDR2: SEHNR, FQNEAQ (reference sequence). This CDR3 is built from 11 residues. CDR3 residues: CASSNKHEQYF. CDR3 nucleotide sequence: TGTGCCAGCAGCAATAAACACGAGCAGTACTTC.

The rearrangement uses TRBV6-5 and TRBJ2-5; D unresolved. Germline CDR1 and CDR2: MNHEY and SVGAGI. Trimming took off 3 bases at V and 5 bases at J, with 4 bases between the two ends. CDR3 length equals 11 residues. Written as DNA, the CDR3 is TGTGCCAGCAGTTATCTGGAGACCCAGTACTTC. Its translation is CASSYLETQYF.

This clonotype was picked up a small number of times. The chain recombines TRBV19 with TRBJ2-7; 10 bases agree with TRBD2. CDR1 LNHDA and CDR2 SQIVND come from the germline V gene (reference sequence). V lost 9 bases and J lost 2; bases outside the gene matches: 7. This CDR3 is 14 amino acids long. This CDR3 reads CASLSSGSPYEQYF. CDR3 sequence (DNA): TGTGCCAGCCTCTCTAGCGGGAGCCCCTACGAGCAGTACTTC.

The chain uses TRBV7-2 and TRBJ2-7, with a weak D call TRBD1 (6 bases). Deletions cut 5 bases from V and 3 bases from J, with 11 bases between. The CDR3 runs to 13 residues. Germline CDR1 is SGHTA and CDR2 is FQGNSA. CDR3: CASSRQQGYEQYF. In DNA, the CDR3 is TGTGCCAGCAGCCGCCAACAGGGCTACGAGCAGTACTTC.

The chain carries TRBV7-9 and TRBJ1-1; D is ambiguous. The V end lost 8 bases, the J end lost 3 bases, and 7 bases lay between the germline ends. Germline-derived CDR1 and CDR2 are SEHNR and FQNEAQ (reference sequence). The CDR3 runs to 11 residues. The CDR3 sequence: CASGSHTEAFF. CDR3 DNA: TGTGCCAGCGGCTCGCACACTGAAGCTTTCTTT.

This clonotype was recorded a few times. V and J are TRBV5-1 and TRBJ1-5, with TRBD1 as a possible D gene (5 bases). The ends were cut back, 1 base at V and 7 bases at J, with 15 bases in the middle. The CDR3 runs to 15 residues. Per the germline V gene, CDR1 is SGHRS and CDR2 is YFSETQ. The CDR3 nucleotides are TGCGCCAGCAGCTTGTGGTCAGGGTCAGGACAGCCCCAGCATTTT. It codes for CASSLWSGSGQPQHF.